The present T cell receptor beta chain was sequenced within a study of T-cell memory formation after mild COVID-19. Study-level findings and limits: Day 15 to 85 contracting clones showed balanced CD4/CD8; day 15 to 37 expanders favored CD4+. A second wave of clones peaked on day 37, and their SARS-CoV-2 specificity went unconfirmed.

Trimming stripped 6 bases from V and 9 bases from J, with 9 bases between. The germline V gene encodes CDR1 SNHLY and CDR2 FYNNEI. This CDR3 is 11 amino acids long. Constant-segment primers were used for 5'RACE, and the resulting TCR alpha and TCR beta cDNA libraries carried sample barcodes and UMIs. TCRdb reprocessed the 5' RACE reads with MiXCR, giving one entry per CDR3 protein. This sample carries roughly 150,000 distinct CDR3 sequences, over 10% of them seen once, and the ten largest clones take about 3.6%. A few counts support this clonotype. Its antigen is still unknown. This chain uses TRBV2 with TRBJ1-5; the D is unclear. The sample comprised PBMCs or a T cell subset sorted from them (not recorded which). The TCR was taken from a man aged 18 to 30 who had mild COVID-19 (a few samples of this study predate the infection). Cell type and time point are not known. The CDR3 here is CASSAQGPQHF. CDR3 nucleotide sequence: TGTGCCAGCAGCGCCCAAGGGCCCCAGCATTTT.